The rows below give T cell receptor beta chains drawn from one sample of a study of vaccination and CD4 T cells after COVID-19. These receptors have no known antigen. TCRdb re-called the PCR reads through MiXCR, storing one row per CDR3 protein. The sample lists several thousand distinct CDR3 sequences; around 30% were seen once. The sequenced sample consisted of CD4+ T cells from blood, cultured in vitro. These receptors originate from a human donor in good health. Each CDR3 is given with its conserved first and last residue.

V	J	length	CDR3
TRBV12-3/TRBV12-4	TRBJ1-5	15	CASSLRIAENQPQHF
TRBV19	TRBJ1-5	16	CASSIWGYGLNQPQHF
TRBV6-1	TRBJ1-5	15	CASSQATDGLQPQHF
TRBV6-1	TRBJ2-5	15	CASSSGSANGETQYF
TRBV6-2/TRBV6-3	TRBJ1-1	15	CASSPKQGGDTEAFF
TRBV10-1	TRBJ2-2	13	CASTPGGTGELFF
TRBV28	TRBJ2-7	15	CASSSPLGGSYEQYF
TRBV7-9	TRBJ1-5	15	CASSFQGDSNQPQHF
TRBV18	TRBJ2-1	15	CASSPLAGGYNEQFF
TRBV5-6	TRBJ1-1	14	CASSFSGMNTEAFF
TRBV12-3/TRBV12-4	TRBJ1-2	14	CASSQGVSNYGYTF
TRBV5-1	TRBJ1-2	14	CASSLGPSTEGYTF
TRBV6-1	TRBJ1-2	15	CASSLGGQGTHGYTF
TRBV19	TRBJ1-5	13	CASSWDSYQPQHF
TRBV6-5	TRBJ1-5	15	CASSYTGDSNQPQHF
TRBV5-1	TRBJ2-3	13	CASSLAGEDTQYF
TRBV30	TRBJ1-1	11	CAWSVRERGLF
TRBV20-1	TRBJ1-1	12	CSARDPEGRAFF
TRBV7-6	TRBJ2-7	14	CASSSLQGYYEQYF
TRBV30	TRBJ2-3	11	CAWSVIDTQYF
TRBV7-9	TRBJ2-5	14	CASSLYTSGETQYF
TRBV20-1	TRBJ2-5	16	CSATSGEPSSQETQYF
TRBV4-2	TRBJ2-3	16	CASSQVAGARTDTQYF